The rows below give T cell receptor beta chains drawn from one sample of a study of cytomegalovirus exposure and HLA in healthy donors. TCRdb's table, derived via immunoSEQ multiplex PCR, lists solely in-frame clones and lacks some. The repertoire holds roughly 100,000 clones, with around four fifths as singletons. Sequencing input: PBMCs. These receptors were collected from a man in his forties in good health and CMV-seropositive. Each CDR3 is given with its conserved first and last residue. A D gene is named only where the DNA matches it firmly. Clone size, where shown, is once, few, many, or a class for clones that have expanded.

d_call cdr3_length j_call v_call clone_size cdr3_nt cdr3_aa
TRBD1 16 TRBJ1-3 TRBV4-1 NA TGCGCCAGCAGCCAAGGAAACAGGGGGCCTGGAAACACCATATATTTT CASSQGNRGPGNTIYF
TRBD1 14 TRBJ1-5 TRBV4-3 NA TGCGCCAGCAGCCAGGACAGGGGGAATTGGCCCCAGCATTTT CASSQDRGNWPQHF
TRBD1 12 TRBJ1-4 TRBV11-3 NA TGTGCCAGCAGCTTCCCAGGGGGAATGGTGTTTTTT CASSFPGGMVFF
TRBD2 15 TRBJ2-7 TRBV4-2 NA TGTGCCAGCAGCCCTGGGACTAGTTTCCTGCACGAGCAGTACTTC CASSPGTSFLHEQYF
TRBD2 15 TRBJ2-7 TRBV19 NA TGTGCCAGTAGTATAAGAGGGCTAGCGGCCTACGAGCAGTACTTC CASSIRGLAAYEQYF
NA 16 TRBJ1-5 TRBV28 NA TGTGCCAGCAGCCTTAGGAGATTTAGTGTGTATCAGCCCCAGCATTTT CASSLRRFSVYQPQHF
NA 13 TRBJ2-5 TRBV5-4 NA TGTGCCAGCAGCTTGGCTGGGGGGGAGACCCAGTACTTC CASSLAGGETQYF
NA 15 TRBJ2-3 TRBV5-1 few TGCGCCAGCAGCGTGGGACTGCCTCTTACTGTTACGCAGTATTTT CASSVGLPLTVTQYF
TRBD1 15 TRBJ1-6 TRBV18 NA TGTGCCAGCTCACTCCGGGACAGGGGAGGGTCACCCCTCCACTTT CASSLRDRGGSPLHF
TRBD2 17 TRBJ2-2 TRBV4-3 NA TGCGCCAGCAGCCAAGAATCAGCTAGCGGGAGCTCCGGGGAGCTGTTTTTT CASSQESASGSSGELFF
TRBD1 12 TRBJ1-2 TRBV5-4 NA TGTGCCAGCAGCTGGGGACAGAGTTTAGGCACCTTC CASSWGQSLGTF
NA 14 TRBJ2-3 TRBV15 NA TGTGCCACCAGCCGAGACTTGCGCGCAGATACGCAGTATTTT CATSRDLRADTQYF
TRBD2 16 TRBJ2-7 TRBV27 NA TGTACCAGCAGCTCCGGGACTAGCGGCCCCCTCTACGAGCAGTACTTC CTSSSGTSGPLYEQYF
TRBD2 16 TRBJ2-3 TRBV9 NA TGTGCCAGCACCCCGGGTCGGGGGGGCCCCGCAGATACGCAGTATTTT CASTPGRGGPADTQYF
NA 12 TRBJ2-7 TRBV10-3 NA TGTGCCATCAGTGTGGAGGGCTACGAGCAGTACTTC CAISVEGYEQYF
NA 12 TRBJ2-1 TRBV5-4 NA TGTGCCAGCAGCTTGGATTCTAGTGAGCAGTTCTTC CASSLDSSEQFF
NA 14 TRBJ1-2 TRBV10-3 NA TGTGCCGTCCGGGGGGGGGACAATAACTATGGCTACACCTTC CAVRGGDNNYGYTF
NA 14 TRBJ1-2 TRBV14 NA TGTGCCAGCAGCCAAGGGTCTACTAACTATGGCTACACCTTC CASSQGSTNYGYTF
TRBD1 17 TRBJ1-6 TRBV27 few TGTGCCAGCAGTCCGCCCCTGGGACAGGGGAGAAATTCACCCCTCCACTTT CASSPPLGQGRNSPLHF
TRBD1 14 TRBJ1-2 TRBV28 NA TGTGCCAGCAGTGGACAGGGGGCTAACTATGGCTACACCTTC CASSGQGANYGYTF
NA 16 TRBJ2-5 TRBV5-1 NA TGCGCCAGCAGCTTGAGGTCGGGAAACGTAGGGGAGACCCAGTACTTC CASSLRSGNVGETQYF
TRBD2 16 TRBJ2-2 TRBV27 NA TGTGCCAGCAGTTTAAACAGCGGGGAGAACACCGGGGAGCTGTTTTTT CASSLNSGENTGELFF
TRBD1 13 TRBJ2-7 TRBV28 NA TGTGCCAGCCGGGGACAGGGACCCTACGAGCAGTACTTC CASRGQGPYEQYF
TRBD1 15 TRBJ2-7 TRBV11-3 NA TGTGCCAGCAGCTTAGGACAGGGGGCCCCGGGGGAGCAGTACTTC CASSLGQGAPGEQYF
TRBD2 17 TRBJ2-1 TRBV29-1 NA TGCAGCGTTGAGGCTAGCGGGATAGGGAGCTCCTACAATGAGCAGTTCTTC CSVEASGIGSSYNEQFF
NA 14 TRBJ1-1 TRBV19 NA TGTGCCAGTAGTATACGGGACTCGGGCACTGAAGCTTTCTTT CASSIRDSGTEAFF
TRBD1 17 TRBJ1-6 TRBV4-1 NA TGCGCCAGCAGCCGCCCGACAGGGACAGATCCTGGTTCACCCCTCCACTTT CASSRPTGTDPGSPLHF
TRBD1 12 TRBJ1-1 TRBV6-6 few TGTGCCAGCAGGGAGGGGGCGGGTGAAGCTTTCTTT CASREGAGEAFF